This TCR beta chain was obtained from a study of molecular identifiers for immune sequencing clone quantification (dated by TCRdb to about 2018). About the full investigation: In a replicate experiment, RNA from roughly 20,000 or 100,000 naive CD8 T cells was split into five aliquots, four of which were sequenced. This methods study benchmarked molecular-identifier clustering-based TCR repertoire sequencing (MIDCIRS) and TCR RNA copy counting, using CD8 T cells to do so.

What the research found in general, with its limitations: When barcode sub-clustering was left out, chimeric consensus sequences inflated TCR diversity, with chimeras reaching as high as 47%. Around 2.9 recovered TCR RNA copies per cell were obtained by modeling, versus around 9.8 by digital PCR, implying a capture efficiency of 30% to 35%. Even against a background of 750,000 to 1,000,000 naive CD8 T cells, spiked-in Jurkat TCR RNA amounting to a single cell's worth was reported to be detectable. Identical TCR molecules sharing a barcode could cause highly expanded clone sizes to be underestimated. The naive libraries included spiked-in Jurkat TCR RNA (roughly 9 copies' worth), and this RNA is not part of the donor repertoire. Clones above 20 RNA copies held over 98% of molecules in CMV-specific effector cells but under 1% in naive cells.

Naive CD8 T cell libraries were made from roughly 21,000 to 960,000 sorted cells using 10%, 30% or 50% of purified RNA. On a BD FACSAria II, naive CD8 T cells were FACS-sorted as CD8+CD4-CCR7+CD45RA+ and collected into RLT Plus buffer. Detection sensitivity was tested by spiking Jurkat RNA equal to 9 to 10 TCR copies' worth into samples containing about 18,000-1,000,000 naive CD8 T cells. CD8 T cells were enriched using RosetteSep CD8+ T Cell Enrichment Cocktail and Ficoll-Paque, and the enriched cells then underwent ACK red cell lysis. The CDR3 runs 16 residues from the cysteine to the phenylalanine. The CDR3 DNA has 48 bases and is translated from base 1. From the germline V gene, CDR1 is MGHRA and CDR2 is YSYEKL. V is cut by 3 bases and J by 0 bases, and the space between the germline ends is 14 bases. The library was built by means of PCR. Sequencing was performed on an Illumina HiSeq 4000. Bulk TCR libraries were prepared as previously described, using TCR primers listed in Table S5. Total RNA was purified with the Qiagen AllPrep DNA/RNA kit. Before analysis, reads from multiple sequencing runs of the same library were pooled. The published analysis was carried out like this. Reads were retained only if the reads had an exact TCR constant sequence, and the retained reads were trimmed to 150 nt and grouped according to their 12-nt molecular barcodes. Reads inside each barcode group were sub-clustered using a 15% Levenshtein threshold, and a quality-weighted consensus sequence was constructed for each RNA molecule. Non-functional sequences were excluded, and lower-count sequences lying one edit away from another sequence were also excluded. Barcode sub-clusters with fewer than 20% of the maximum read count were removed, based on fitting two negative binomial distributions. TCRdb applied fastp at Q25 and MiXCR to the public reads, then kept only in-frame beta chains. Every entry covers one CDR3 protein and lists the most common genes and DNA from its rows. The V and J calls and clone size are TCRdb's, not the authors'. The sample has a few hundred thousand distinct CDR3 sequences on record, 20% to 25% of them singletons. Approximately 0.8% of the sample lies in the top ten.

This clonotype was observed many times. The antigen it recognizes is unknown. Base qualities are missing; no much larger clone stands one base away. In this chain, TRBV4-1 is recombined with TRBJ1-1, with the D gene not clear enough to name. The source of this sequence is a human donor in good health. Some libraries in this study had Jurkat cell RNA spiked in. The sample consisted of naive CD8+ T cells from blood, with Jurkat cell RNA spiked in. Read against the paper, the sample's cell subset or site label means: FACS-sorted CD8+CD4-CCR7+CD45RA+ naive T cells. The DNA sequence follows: TGCGCCAGCAGCCACCCCTGGATAGCCGTGAACACTGAAGCTTTCTTT. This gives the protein CASSHPWIAVNTEAFF.